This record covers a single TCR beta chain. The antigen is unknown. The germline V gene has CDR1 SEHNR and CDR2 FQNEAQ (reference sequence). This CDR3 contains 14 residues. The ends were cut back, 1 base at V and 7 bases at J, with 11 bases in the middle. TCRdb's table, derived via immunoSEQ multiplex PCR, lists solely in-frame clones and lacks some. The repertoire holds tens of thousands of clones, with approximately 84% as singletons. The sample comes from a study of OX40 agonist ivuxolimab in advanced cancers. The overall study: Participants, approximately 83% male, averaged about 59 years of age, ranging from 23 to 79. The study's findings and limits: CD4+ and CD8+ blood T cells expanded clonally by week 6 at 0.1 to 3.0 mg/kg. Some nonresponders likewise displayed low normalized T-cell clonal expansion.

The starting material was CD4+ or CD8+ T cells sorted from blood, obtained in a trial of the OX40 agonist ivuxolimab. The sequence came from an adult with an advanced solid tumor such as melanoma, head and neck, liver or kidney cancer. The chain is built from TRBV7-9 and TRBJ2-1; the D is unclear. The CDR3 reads CASSLESSRNEQFF. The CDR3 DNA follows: TGTGCCAGCAGCTTAGAGTCTAGTCGGAATGAGCAGTTCTTC.